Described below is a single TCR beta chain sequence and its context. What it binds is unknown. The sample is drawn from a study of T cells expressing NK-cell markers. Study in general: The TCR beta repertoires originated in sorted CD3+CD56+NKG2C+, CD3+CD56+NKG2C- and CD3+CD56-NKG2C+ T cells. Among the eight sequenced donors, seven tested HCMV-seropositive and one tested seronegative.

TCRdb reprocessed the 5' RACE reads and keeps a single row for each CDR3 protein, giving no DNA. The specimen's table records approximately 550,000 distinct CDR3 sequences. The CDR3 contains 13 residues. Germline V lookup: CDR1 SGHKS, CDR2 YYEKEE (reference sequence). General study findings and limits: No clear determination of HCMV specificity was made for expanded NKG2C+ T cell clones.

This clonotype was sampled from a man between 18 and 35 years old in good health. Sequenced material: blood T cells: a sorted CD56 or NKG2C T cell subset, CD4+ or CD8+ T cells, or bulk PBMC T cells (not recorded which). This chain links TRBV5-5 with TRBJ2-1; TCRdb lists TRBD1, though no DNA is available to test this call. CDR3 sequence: CASSLGRANEQFF.